The text below deals with one T cell receptor (beta chain). The sample comes from a study of blood T cell repertoires in COVID-19. Study background: Spain, Italy and the United States supplied samples that represented acute and convalescent COVID-19. The analysed material was cDNA or gDNA that came from T cells, B-cell-depleted T cells, or PBMCs.

As originally analysed: How many nucleated cells were present was estimated from reference gene primer amplification. Repertoires were generated with immunoSEQ multiplex PCR, while TCRdb's copy carries only in-frame clones and drops some. That table supplies the V and J calls and clone size; D and trimming were determined from the DNA. The sample has over 150,000 clones, roughly 79% seen once; the top ten hold 12%. Seattle participants joined during active infection and were tracked over time. Per the germline V gene, CDR1 is MNHNY and CDR2 is SVGAGI (reference sequence). The CDR3 has 15 amino acids. Trimming took 4 bases from V and 1 from J; bases not matched to a gene: 3.

The chain couples TRBV6-6 to TRBJ1-5; 8 nucleotides agree with TRBD1. This receptor was obtained from a woman aged 80 or over with COVID-19, enrolled during active disease. Sequenced sample: peripheral blood. For the CDR3, the DNA is TGTGCCAGCAGTTTGACAGGGGCCAGCAATCAGCCCCAGCATTTT. It translates to CASSLTGASNQPQHF.